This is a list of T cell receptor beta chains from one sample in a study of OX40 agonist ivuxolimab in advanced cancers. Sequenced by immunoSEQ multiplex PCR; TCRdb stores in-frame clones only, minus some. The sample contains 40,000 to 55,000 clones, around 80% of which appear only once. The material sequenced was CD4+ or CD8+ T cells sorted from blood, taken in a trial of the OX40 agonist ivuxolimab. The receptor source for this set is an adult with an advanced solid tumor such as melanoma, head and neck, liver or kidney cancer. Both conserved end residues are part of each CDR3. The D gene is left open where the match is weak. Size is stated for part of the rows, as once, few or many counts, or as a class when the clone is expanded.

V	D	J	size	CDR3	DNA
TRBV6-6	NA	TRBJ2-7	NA	CASSYDEGPVSYEQYF	TGTGCCAGCAGTTACGATGAGGGCCCCGTTTCCTACGAGCAGTACTTC
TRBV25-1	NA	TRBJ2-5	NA	CASSESGRETQYF	TGTGCCAGCAGTGAATCCGGTCGGGAGACCCAGTACTTC
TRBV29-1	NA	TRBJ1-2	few	CSVMVAPGGGYTF	TGCAGCGTTATGGTGGCCCCAGGCGGAGGCTACACCTTC
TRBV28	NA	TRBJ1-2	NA	CASSPLGAASSYGYTF	TGTGCCAGCAGTCCTTTGGGTGCAGCCTCATCATATGGCTACACCTTC
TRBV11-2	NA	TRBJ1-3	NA	CASSLGSPGNTIYF	TGTGCCAGCAGCTTGGGGTCTCCTGGAAACACCATATATTTT
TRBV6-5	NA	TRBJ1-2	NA	CASRAGNGYTF	TGTGCCAGCAGAGCAGGGAATGGCTACACCTTC
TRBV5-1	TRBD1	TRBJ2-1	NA	CASSTGQGDSNEQFF	TGCGCCAGCAGCACAGGACAGGGAGATTCGAATGAGCAGTTCTTC
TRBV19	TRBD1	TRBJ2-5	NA	CASSLRGQGVTQETQYF	TGTGCCAGTAGTTTACGGGGACAGGGGGTGACCCAAGAGACCCAGTACTTC
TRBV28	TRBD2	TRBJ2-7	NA	CASSLPPGLNIYEQYF	TGTGCCAGCAGTCTACCGCCGGGACTAAATATCTACGAGCAGTACTTC
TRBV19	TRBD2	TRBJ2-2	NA	CASSLLAGGIGELFF	TGTGCCAGTAGCCTACTAGCGGGAGGGATCGGGGAGCTGTTTTTT
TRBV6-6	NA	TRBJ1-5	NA	CASRPEADNQPQHF	TGTGCCAGCAGGCCCGAGGCAGACAATCAGCCCCAGCATTTT
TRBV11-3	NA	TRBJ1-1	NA	CASSKGQGAGEAFF	TGTGCCAGCAGCAAGGGCCAGGGTGCAGGGGAAGCTTTCTTT
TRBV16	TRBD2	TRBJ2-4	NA	CASSQSGASGRYIQYF	TGTGCCAGCAGCCAATCGGGGGCTAGCGGGAGGTACATTCAGTACTTC
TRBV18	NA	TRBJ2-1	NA	CASSPTRLEQFF	TGTGCCAGCTCACCTACTAGACTTGAGCAGTTCTTC
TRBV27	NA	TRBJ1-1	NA	CASREDGLMNTEAFF	TGTGCCAGCAGGGAGGACGGCCTGATGAACACTGAAGCTTTCTTT
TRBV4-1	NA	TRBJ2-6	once	CASSQDRLAGANVLTF	TGCGCCAGCAGCCAAGATAGACTGGCAGGGGCCAACGTCCTGACTTTC
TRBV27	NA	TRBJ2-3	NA	CASSRRGGTDTQYF	TGTGCCTCCTCGCGCAGGGGAGGAACAGATACGCAGTATTTT
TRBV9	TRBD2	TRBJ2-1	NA	CASSVASSGRDEQFF	TGTGCCAGCAGCGTAGCGTCTAGCGGGAGGGATGAGCAGTTCTTC
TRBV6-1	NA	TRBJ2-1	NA	CASSEGLAWDEQFF	TGTGCCAGCAGTGAAGGGCTAGCGTGGGATGAGCAGTTCTTC
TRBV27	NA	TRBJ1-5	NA	CASSPGTGANQPQHF	TGTGCCAGCAGCCCGGGGACCGGTGCAAATCAGCCCCAGCATTTT
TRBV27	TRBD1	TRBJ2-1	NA	CASSLSGQGGRNEQFF	TGTGCCAGCAGTTTATCGGGACAGGGGGGGAGAAATGAGCAGTTCTTC
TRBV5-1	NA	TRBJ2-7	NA	CASSGPGYEQYF	TGCGCCAGCAGCGGCCCCGGATACGAGCAGTACTTC
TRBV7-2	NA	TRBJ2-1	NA	CASSLDRPSGEQFF	TGTGCCAGCAGCTTAGATCGGCCAAGCGGTGAGCAGTTCTTC
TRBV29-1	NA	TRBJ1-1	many	CSVAGRTEAFF	TGCAGCGTTGCGGGCCGGACCGAAGCTTTCTTT
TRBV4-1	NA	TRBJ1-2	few	CASSQDRQPRGYTF	TGCGCCAGCAGCCAAGATCGCCAGCCTAGGGGCTACACCTTC
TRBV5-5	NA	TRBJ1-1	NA	CASSLALTRNTEAFF	TGTGCCAGCAGCTTGGCCTTGACAAGGAACACTGAAGCTTTCTTT
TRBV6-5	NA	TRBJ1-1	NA	CASSARSGNTEAFF	TGTGCCAGCAGTGCCCGGTCGGGGAACACTGAAGCTTTCTTT
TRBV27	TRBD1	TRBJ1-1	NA	CASRGTGGTEAFF	TGTGCCAGCAGGGGGACAGGGGGGACTGAAGCTTTCTTT
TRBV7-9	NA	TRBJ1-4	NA	CASSLWQPSGEKLFF	TGTGCCAGCAGCTTATGGCAGCCTTCTGGTGAAAAACTGTTTTTT